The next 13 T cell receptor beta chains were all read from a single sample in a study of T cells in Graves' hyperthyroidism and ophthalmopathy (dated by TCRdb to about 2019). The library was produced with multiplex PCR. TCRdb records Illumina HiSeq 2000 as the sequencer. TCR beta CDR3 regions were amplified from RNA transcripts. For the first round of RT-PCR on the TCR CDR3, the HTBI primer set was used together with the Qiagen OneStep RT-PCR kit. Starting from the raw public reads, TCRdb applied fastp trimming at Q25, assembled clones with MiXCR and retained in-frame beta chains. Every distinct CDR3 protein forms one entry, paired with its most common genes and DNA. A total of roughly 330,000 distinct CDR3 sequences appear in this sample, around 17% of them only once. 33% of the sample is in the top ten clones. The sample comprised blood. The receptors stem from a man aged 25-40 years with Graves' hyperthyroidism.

CDR3 nucleotides: TGTGCCAGCGCCTCCGGGACAGGTCATAATGAGCAGTTCTTC. This codes for CASASGTGHNEQFF. The rearrangement links TRBV27 to TRBJ2-1; 8 nucleotides line up with TRBD1. V lost 8 bases to trimming and J lost 7 bases; unmatched junction nucleotides: 10. CDR1 is MNHEY, CDR2 SMNVEV, per germline (reference sequence). The CDR3 has 14 residues.

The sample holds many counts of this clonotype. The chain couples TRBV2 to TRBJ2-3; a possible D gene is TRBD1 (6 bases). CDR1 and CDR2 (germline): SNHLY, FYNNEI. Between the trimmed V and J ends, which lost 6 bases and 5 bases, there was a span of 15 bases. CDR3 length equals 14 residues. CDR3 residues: CASRDSRLIDTQYF. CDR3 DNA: TGTGCCAGCAGGGACAGTCGGTTGATAGATACGCAGTATTTT.

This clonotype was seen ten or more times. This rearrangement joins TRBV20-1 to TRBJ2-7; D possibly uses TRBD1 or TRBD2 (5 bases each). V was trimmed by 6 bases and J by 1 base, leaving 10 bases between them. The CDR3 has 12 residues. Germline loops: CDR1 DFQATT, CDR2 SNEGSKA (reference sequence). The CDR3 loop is CSAGVQSYEQYF. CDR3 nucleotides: TGCAGTGCGGGGGTACAATCCTACGAGCAGTACTTC.

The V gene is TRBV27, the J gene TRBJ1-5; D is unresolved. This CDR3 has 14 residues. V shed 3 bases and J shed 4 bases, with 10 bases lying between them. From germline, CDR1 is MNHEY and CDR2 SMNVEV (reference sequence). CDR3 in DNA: TGTGCCAGCAGTTTTTCCAGCCCTAATCAGCCCCAGCATTTT. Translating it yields CASSFSSPNQPQHF.

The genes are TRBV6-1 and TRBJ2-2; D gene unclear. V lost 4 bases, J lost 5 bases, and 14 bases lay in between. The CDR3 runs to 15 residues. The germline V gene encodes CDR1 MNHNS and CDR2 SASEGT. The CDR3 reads CASSVTLAETGELFF. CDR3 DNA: TGTGCCAGCAGTGTGACACTGGCCGAGACCGGGGAGCTGTTTTTT.

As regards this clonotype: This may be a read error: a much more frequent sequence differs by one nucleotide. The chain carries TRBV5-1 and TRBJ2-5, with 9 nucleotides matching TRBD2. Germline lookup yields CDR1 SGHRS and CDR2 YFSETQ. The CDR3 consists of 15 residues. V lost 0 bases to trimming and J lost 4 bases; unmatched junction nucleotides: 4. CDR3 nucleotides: TGCGCCAGCAGCTTGGGCGGGAGGGCCATAGAGACCCAGTACTTC. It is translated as CASSLGGRAIETQYF.

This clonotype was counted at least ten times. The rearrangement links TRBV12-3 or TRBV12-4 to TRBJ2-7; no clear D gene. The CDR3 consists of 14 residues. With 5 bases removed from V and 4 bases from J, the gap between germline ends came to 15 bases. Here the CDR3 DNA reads TGTGCCAGCAGTACCCCCCCCCGGGTTTACGAGCAGTACTTC. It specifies CASSTPPRVYEQYF.

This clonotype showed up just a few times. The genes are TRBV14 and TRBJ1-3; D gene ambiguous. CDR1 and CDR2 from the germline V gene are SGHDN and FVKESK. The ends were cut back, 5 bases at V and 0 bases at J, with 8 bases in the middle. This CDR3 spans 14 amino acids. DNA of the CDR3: TGTGCCAGCAGCGAAACCATCTCTGGAAACACCATATATTTT. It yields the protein CASSETISGNTIYF.

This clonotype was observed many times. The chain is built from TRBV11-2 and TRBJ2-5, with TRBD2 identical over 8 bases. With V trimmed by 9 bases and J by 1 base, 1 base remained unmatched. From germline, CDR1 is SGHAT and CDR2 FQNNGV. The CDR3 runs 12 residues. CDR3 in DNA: TGTGCCAGTAGCGGGGTCCAAGAGACCCAGTACTTC. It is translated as CASSGVQETQYF.

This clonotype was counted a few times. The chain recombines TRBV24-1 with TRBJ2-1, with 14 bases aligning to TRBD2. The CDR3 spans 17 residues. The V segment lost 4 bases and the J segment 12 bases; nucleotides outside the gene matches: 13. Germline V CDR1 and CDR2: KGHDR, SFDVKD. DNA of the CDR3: TGTGCCACCAGTGACCCAGGGGGACTAGCGGGAGCCTCTGTGCAGTTCTTC. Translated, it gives CATSDPGGLAGASVQFF.

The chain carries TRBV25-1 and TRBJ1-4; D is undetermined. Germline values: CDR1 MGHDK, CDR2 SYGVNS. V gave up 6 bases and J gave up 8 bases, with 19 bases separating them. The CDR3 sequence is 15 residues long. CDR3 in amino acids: CASSPGEGALEKLFF. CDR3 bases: TGTGCCAGCAGCCCCGGGGAGGGAGCTTTGGAAAAACTGTTTTTT.

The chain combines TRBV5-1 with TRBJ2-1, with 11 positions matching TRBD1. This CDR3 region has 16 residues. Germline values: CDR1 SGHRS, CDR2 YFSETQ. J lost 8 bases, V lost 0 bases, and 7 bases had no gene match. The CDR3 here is CASSLGTGGALDEQFF. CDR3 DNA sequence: TGCGCCAGCAGCTTGGGGACAGGGGGCGCGTTGGATGAGCAGTTCTTC.

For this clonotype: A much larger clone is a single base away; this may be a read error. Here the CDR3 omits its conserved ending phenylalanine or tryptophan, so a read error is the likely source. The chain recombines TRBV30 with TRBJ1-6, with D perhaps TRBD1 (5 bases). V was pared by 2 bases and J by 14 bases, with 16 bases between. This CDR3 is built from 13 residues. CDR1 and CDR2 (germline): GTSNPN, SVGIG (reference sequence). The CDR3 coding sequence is TGTGCCTGGAGTAGGGGCGGACGGCAGGCCCTCCACCTT. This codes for CAWSRGGRQALHL.